This T cell receptor beta chain was obtained from a study of breast tumors, draining lymph nodes, adjacent tissues. TCRdb analysed the multiplex PCR reads with MiXCR anew, one entry per CDR3 protein. The data show some 170,000 distinct CDR3 sequences, with 25% to 40% seen just once and roughly 3.8% held by the top ten. This clonotype was found once. Its antigen is not identified. Study outcomes and limitations: Luminal-like breast cancer showed significantly greater tumor-nontumor repertoire similarity than basal-like breast cancer did. Most tumor T cells seemingly derive from lymph node, then expand in tumor. Tumor TCR diversity was below lymph nodes but above nontumor tissue. The lymph node origin of tumor T cells was framed as consistent with a hypothesis, not demonstrated.

Samples came from axillary lymph nodes draining the breast cancer. Trimming stripped 6 bases from V and 0 bases from J, with 8 bases between. CDR3 length: 13 residues. CDR1 DFQATT and CDR2 SNEGSKA come from the germline V gene (reference sequence). The rearrangement links TRBV20-1 to TRBJ1-4; D remains unclear. Sequencing input: axillary lymph node tissue. The receptor was derived from a female donor with breast cancer. Some clones in this sample may be carry-over from other donors' samples. CDR3 region: CSAERPTNEKLFF. CDR3 in DNA: TGCAGTGCCGAGCGGCCAACTAATGAAAAACTGTTTTTT.